A single sample gave rise to the 6 T cell receptor beta chains below, sequenced in a study of T cells after posttransplantation cyclophosphamide. The data were produced by immunoSEQ multiplex PCR, yet TCRdb's version contains in-frame clones alone and is incomplete. The table records about 30,000 clones without singletons, the ten largest covering 2.7%. Sequencing was performed on PBMCs. These receptors all stem from a woman aged 55-75 years in good health, CMV-negative, and a related stem cell transplant donor.

This clone was counted ten times or more. The chain has TRBV28 and TRBJ1-5, with D possibly being TRBD1 (6 bases). The germline V and J ends were trimmed by 6 bases and 3 bases, with 15 bases remaining between them. The CDR3 length is 15 residues. Germline lookup yields CDR1 MDHEN and CDR2 SYDVKM. Here the CDR3 reads CASRRAGTLNQPQHF. The CDR3 region has the DNA TGTGCCAGCAGGAGGGCCGGGACACTCAATCAGCCCCAGCATTTT.

This clone was detected ten times or more. This chain joins TRBV6-2 or TRBV6-3 and TRBJ1-1; D unclear. The CDR3 sequence is 12 residues long. Germline assignment: CDR1 MNHEY and CDR2 SVGEGT. V was cut by 2 bases and J by 8 bases, with 9 bases left in between. In DNA form, the CDR3 reads TGTGCCAGCAGTTACGGGCAGCTCGAAGCTTTCTTT. As protein: CASSYGQLEAFF.

In its sample, this clone was seen many times. The chain joins TRBV28 to TRBJ1-6, with 9 bases fitting TRBD1. V shed 2 bases and J 7 bases; nucleotides not matched to a gene: 9. Germline CDR1 and CDR2: MDHEN and SYDVKM. The CDR3 spans 17 residues. The CDR3 coding sequence is TGTGCCAGCAGTTTACCCGGCGGGACAGGGAAGAATTCACCCCTCCACTTT. Encoded protein: CASSLPGGTGKNSPLHF.

This clone was recorded at least ten times. The chain joins TRBV6-1 to TRBJ2-7, with 8 bases aligning to TRBD1. The J segment lost 3 bases and the V segment lost 8 bases, leaving 12 bases of the junction unmatched. This CDR3 region has 15 residues. The germline gives CDR1 MNHNS, CDR2 SASEGT. The CDR3 sequence is CASGKSGTGSYEQYF. CDR3 DNA sequence: TGTGCCAGCGGAAAATCCGGGACAGGAAGCTACGAGCAGTACTTC.

Ten or more counts support this clone. V gene TRBV12-3 or TRBV12-4 combines with J gene TRBJ2-7; possible D gene TRBD1, 5 bases. The CDR3 loop spans 14 amino acids. V gave up 6 bases and J gave up 2 bases, with 14 bases separating them. CDR3 DNA: TGTGCCAGCAGGGGGCAGGACGGGCCCTACGAGCAGTACTTC. It encodes CASRGQDGPYEQYF.

This clone has ten or more counts. The rearrangement links TRBV19 to TRBJ1-1; D gene uncertain. The CDR3 consists of 14 residues. Trimming removed 4 bases at V and 1 base at J, with 10 bases between. Germline V gene sequence: CDR1 LNHDA, CDR2 SQIVND (reference sequence). CDR3 nucleotide sequence: TGTGCCAGTAGTAGGACTCAGCCGAACACTGAAGCTTTCTTT. Protein sequence: CASSRTQPNTEAFF.